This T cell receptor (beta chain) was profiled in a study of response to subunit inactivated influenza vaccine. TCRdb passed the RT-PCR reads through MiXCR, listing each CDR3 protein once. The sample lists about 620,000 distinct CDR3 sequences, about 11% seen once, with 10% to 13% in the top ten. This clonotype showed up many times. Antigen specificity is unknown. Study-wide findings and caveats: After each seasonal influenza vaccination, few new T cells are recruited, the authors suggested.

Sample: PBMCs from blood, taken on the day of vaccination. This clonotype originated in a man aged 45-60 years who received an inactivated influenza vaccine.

The CDR3 region has the DNA TGTGCCAGCAGCTTAGGGACCCAGGGGGAGTTCCCCTTATACGAGCAGTACTTC. Residues: CASSLGTQGEFPLYEQYF. The chain carries TRBV11-2 and TRBJ2-7; 7 bases map to TRBD1. This CDR3 region has 18 residues. Germline V lookup: CDR1 SGHAT, CDR2 FQNNGV. Trimming removed 1 base from V and 4 bases from J; junction bases left unmatched: 16.